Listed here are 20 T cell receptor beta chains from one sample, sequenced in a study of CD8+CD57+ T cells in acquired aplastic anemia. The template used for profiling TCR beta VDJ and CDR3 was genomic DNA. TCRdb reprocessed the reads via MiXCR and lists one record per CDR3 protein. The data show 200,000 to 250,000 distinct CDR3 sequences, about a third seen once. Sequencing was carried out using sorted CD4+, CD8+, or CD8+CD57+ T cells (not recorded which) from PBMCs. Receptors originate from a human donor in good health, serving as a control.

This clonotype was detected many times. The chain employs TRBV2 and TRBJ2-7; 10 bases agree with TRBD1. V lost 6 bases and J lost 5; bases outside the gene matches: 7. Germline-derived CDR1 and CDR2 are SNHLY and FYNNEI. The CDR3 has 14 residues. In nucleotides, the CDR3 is TGTGCCAGCAGGAGAGTGGGGACAGGGGACGAGCAGTACTTC. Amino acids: CASRRVGTGDEQYF.

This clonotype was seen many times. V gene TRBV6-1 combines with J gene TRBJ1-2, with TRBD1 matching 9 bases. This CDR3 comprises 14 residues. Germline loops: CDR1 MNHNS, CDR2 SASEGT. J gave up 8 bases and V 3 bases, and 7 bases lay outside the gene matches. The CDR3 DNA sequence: TGTGCCAGCAGTGACCGGGGGACAGGGATCGGCTACACCTTC. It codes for CASSDRGTGIGYTF.

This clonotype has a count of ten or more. Here the CDR3 reads CASSVNRGLSEAFF. The CDR3 DNA reads as TGTGCCAGCAGTGTCAACAGGGGGCTCTCTGAAGCTTTCTTT. The chain is built from TRBV2 and TRBJ1-1; 9 nucleotides match TRBD1. V lost 4 bases and J lost 6; bases outside the gene matches: 6. The CDR3 is 14 residues long. Germline V CDR1 and CDR2: SNHLY, FYNNEI.

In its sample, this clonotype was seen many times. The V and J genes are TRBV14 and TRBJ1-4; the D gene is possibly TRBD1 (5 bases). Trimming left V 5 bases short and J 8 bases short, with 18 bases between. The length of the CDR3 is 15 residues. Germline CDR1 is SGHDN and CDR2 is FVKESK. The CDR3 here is CASSKTGTGYEKLFF. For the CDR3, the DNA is TGTGCCAGCAGCAAGACCGGGACTGGTTACGAAAAACTGTTTTTT.

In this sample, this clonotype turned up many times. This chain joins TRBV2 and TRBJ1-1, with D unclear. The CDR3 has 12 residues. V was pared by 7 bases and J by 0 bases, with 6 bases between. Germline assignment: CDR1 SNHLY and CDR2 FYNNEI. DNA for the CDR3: TGTGCCAGCAACACAGTGAACACTGAAGCTTTCTTT. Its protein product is CASNTVNTEAFF.

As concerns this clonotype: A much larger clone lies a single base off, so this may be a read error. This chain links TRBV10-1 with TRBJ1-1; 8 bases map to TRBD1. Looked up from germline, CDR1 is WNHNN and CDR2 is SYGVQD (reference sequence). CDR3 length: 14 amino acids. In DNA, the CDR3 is TGTGCCAGCAGCGCCGGACAGGGAGACACTGAAGCTTTCTTT. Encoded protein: CASSAGQGDTEAFF.

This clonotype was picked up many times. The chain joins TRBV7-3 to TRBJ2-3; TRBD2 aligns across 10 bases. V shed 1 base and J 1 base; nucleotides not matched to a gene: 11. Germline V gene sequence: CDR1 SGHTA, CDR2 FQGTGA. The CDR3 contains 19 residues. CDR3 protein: CASSLIMSGRVVRTDTQYF. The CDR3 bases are TGTGCCAGCAGCTTAATCATGAGCGGGAGGGTCGTGCGCACAGATACGCAGTATTTT.

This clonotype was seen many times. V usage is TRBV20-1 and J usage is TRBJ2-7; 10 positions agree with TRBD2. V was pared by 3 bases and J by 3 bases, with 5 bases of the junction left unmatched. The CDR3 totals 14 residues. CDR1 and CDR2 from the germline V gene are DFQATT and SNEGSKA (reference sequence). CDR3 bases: TGCAGTGCTAGTCTCCTAGCGGGAGTCTACGAGCAGTACTTC. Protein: CSASLLAGVYEQYF.

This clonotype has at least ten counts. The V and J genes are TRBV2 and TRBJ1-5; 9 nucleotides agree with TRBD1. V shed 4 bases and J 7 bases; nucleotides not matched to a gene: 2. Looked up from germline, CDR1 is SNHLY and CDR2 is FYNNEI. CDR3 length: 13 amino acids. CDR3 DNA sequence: TGTGCCAGCAGTGGGGACAGGGACCAGCCCCAGCATTTT. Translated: CASSGDRDQPQHF.

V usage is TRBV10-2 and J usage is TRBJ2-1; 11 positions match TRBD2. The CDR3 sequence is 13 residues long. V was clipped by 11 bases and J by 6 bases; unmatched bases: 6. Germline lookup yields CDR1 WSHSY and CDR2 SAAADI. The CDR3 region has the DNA TGCGCCGGCACTAGCGGGGGATTCAATGAGCAGTTCTTC. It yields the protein CAGTSGGFNEQFF.

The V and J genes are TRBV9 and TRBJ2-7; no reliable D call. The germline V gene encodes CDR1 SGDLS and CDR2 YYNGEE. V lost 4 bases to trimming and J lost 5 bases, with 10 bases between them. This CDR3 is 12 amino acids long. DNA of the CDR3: TGTGCCAGCAGCCCCACACCAGACGAGCAGTACTTC. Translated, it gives CASSPTPDEQYF.

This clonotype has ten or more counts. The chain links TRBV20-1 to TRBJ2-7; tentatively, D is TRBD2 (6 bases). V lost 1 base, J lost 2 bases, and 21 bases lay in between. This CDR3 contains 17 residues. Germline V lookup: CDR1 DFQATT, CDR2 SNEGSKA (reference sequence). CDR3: CSARGPSGVSGAYEQYF. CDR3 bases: TGCAGTGCTAGAGGTCCCTCGGGGGTCAGTGGTGCCTACGAGCAGTACTTC.

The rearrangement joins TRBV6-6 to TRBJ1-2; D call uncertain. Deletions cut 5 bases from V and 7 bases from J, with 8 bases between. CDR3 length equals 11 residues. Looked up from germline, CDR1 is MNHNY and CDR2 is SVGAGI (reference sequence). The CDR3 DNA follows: TGTGCCAGCAGTCCCTCTTTTGGCTACACCTTC. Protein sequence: CASSPSFGYTF.

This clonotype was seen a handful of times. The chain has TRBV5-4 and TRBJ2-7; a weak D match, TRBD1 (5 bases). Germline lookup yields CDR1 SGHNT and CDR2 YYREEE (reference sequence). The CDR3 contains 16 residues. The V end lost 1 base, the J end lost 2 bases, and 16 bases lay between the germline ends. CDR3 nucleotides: TGTGCCAGCAGCTTGAATTCCGGTGGCAGGGCCTACGAGCAGTACTTC. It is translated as CASSLNSGGRAYEQYF. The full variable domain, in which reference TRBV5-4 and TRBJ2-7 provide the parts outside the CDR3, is ETGVTQSPTHLIKTRGQQVTLRCSSQSGHNTVSWYQQALGQGPQFIFQYYREEENGRGNFPPRFSGLQFPNYSSELNVNALELDDSALYLCASSLNSGGRAYEQYFGPGTRLTVT.

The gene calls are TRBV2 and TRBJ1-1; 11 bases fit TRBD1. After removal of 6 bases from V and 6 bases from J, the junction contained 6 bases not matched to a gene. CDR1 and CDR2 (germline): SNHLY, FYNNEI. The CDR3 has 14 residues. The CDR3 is CASSSGQGVAEAFF. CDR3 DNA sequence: TGTGCCAGCAGCTCGGGACAGGGGGTCGCTGAAGCTTTCTTT. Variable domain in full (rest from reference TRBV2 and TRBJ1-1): EPEVTQTPSHQVTQMGQEVILRCVPISNHLYFYWYRQILGQKVEFLVSFYNNEISEKSEIFDDQFSVERPDGSNFTLKIRSTKLEDSAMYFCASSSGQGVAEAFFGQGTRLTVV.

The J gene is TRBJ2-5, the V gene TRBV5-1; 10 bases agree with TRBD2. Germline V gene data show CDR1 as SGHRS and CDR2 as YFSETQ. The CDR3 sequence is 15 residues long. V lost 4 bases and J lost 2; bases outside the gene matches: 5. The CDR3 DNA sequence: TGCGCCAGCAGCCCGGGGACTAGCGAGCAAGAGACCCAGTACTTC. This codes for CASSPGTSEQETQYF.

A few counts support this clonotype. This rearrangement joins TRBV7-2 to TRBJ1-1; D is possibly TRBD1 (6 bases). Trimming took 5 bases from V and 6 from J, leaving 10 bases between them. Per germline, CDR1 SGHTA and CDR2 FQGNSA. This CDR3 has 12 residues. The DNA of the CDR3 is TGTGCCAGCAGCCGCGGGACACCTGAAGCTTTCTTT. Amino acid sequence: CASSRGTPEAFF.

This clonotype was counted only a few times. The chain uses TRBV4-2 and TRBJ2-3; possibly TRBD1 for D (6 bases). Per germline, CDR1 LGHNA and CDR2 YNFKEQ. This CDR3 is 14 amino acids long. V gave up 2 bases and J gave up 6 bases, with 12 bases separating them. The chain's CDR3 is CASSQKTGLDTQYF. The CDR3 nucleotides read TGTGCCAGCAGCCAAAAGACAGGTCTGGATACGCAGTATTTT.

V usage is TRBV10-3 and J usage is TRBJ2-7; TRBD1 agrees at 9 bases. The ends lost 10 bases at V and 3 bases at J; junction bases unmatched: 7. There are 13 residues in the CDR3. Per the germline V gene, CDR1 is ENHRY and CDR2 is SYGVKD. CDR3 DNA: TGTGCCACGACCGGGACAGGGCGCTACGAGCAGTACTTC. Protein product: CATTGTGRYEQYF.

The CDR3 DNA follows: TGTGCCAGCAGTGACACCTCCTACGAGCAGTACTTC. This encodes CASSDTSYEQYF. The V and J genes are TRBV2 and TRBJ2-7; D is ambiguous. The ends were cut back, 3 bases at V and 0 bases at J, with 3 bases in the middle. The germline CDR1 and CDR2 sequences are SNHLY and FYNNEI. CDR3 length: 12 amino acids.